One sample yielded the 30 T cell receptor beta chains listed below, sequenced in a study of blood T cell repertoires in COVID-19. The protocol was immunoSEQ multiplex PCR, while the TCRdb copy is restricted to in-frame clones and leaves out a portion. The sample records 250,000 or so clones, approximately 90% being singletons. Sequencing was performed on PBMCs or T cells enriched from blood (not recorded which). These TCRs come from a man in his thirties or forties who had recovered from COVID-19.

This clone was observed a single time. The CDR3 loop is CASTPPRDRGRETQYF. For the CDR3, the DNA is TGTGCCAGCACTCCACCCCGGGACAGGGGAAGAGAGACCCAGTACTTC. The rearrangement links TRBV5-4 to TRBJ2-5, with 10 bases matching TRBD1. V lost 6 bases to trimming and J lost 4 bases; unmatched junction nucleotides: 12. The CDR3 covers 16 residues. The germline CDR1 and CDR2 sequences are SGHNT and YYREEE (reference sequence).

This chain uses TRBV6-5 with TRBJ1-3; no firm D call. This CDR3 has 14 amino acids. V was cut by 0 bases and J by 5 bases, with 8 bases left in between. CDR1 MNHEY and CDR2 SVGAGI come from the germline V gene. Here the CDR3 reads CASSYSTFRNTIYF. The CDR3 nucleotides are TGTGCCAGCAGTTACTCGACTTTTAGAAACACCATATATTTT.

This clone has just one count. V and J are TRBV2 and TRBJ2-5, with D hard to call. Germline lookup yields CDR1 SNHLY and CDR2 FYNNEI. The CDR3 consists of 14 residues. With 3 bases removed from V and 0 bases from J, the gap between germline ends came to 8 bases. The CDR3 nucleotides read TGTGCCAGCAGTGATCCTACGTACCAAGAGACCCAGTACTTC. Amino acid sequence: CASSDPTYQETQYF.

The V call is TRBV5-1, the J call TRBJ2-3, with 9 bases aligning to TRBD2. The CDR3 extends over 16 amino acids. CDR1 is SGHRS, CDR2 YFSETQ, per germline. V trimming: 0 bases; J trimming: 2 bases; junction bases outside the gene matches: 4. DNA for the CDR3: TGCGCCAGCAGCTTGGGCGGGAGGGCCGTCACAGATACGCAGTATTTT. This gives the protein CASSLGGRAVTDTQYF.

The CDR3 is CAISEHSQETQYF. The DNA of the CDR3 is TGTGCCATCAGTGAACACAGCCAAGAGACCCAGTACTTC. The rearrangement links TRBV10-3 to TRBJ2-5, with D unresolved. Deletions cut 3 bases from V and 1 base from J, with 6 bases between. The CDR3 spans 13 residues. Germline V gives CDR1 ENHRY, CDR2 SYGVKD.

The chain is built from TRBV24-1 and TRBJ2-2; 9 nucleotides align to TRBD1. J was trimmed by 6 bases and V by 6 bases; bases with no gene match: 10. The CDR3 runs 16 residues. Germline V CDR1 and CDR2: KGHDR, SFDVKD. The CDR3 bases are TGTGCCACCAGTACCGCGGGACAGGGTGTCGCCGGGGAGCTGTTTTTT. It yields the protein CATSTAGQGVAGELFF.

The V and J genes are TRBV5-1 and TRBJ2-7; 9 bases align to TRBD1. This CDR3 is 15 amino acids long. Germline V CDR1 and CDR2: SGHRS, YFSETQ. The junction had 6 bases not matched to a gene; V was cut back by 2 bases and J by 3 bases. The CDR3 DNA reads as TGCGCCAGCAGCTTACAGGGGGCTTTCGTCTACGAGCAGTACTTC. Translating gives CASSLQGAFVYEQYF.

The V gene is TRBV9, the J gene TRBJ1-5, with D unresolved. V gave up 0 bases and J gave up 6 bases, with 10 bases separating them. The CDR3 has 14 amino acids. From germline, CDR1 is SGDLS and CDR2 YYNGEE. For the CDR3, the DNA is TGTGCCAGCAGCGTAGACCCGGACTCTCAGCCCCAGCATTTT. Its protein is CASSVDPDSQPQHF.

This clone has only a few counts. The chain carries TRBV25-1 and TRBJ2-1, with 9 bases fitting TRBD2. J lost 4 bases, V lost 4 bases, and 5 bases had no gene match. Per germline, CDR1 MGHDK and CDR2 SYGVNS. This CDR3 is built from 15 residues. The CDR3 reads CASSASSGDYNEQFF. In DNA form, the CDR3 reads TGTGCCAGCAGTGCTTCTAGCGGGGATTACAATGAGCAGTTCTTC.

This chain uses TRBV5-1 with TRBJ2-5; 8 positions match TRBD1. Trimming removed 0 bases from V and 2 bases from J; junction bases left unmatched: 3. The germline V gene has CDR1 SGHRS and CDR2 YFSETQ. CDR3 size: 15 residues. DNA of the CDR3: TGCGCCAGCAGCTTGGTCGGGACAGGACAAGAGACCCAGTACTTC. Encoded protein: CASSLVGTGQETQYF. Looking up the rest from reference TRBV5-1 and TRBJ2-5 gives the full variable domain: KAGVTQTPRYLIKTRGQQVTLSCSPISGHRSVSWYQQTPGQGLQFLFEYFSETQRNKGNFPGRFSGRQFSNSRSEMNVSTLELGDSALYLCASSLVGTGQETQYFGPGTRLLVL.

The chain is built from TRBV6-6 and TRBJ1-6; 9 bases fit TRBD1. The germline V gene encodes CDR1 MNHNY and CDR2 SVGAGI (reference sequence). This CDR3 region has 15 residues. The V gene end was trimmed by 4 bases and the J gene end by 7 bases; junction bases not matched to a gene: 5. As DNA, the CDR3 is TGTGCCAGCAGTTTTCGGGACAGGGTGAATTCACCCCTCCACTTT. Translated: CASSFRDRVNSPLHF.

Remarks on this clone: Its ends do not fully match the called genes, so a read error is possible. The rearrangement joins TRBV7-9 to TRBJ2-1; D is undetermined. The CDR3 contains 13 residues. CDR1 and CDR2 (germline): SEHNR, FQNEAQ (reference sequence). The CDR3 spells CASSLGLYSEQFF. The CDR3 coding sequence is TGTGCCAGCAGCTTAGGCCTTTACAGTGAGCAGTTCTTC.

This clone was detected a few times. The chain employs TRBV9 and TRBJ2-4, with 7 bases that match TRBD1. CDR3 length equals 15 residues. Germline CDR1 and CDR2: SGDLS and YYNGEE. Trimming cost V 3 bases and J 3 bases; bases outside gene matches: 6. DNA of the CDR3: TGTGCCAGCAGCGGAGGGGGCGCTGGCAAAAACATTCAGTACTTC. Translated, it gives CASSGGGAGKNIQYF.

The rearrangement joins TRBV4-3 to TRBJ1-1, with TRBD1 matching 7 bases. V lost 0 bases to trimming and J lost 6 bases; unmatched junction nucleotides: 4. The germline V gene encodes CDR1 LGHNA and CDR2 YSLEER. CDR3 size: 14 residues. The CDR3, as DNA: TGCGCCAGCAGCCAAGATAGAAGGGGGCCTGAAGCTTTCTTT. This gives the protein CASSQDRRGPEAFF.

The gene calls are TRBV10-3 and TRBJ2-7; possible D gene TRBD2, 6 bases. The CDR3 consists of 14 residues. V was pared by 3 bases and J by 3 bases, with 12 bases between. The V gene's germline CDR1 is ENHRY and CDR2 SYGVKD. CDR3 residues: CAISDGGNRYEQYF. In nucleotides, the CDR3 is TGTGCCATCAGTGATGGAGGGAACCGCTACGAGCAGTACTTC.

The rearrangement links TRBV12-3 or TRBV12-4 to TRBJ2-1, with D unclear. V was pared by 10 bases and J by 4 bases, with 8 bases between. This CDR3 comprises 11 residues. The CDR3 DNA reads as TGTGCCACCCATAGATACAATGAGCAGTTCTTC. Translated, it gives CATHRYNEQFF.

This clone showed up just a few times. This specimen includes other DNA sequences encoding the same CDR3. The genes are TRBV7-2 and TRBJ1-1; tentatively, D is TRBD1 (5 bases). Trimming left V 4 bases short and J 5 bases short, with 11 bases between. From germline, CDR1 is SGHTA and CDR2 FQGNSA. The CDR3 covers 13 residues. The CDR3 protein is CASSSGGGTEAFF. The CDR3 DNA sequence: TGTGCCAGCAGCTCCGGCGGGGGAACTGAAGCTTTCTTT.

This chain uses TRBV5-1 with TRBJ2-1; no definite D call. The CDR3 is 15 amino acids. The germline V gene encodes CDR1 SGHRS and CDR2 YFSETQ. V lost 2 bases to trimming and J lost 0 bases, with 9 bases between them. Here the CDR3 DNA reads TGCGCCAGCAGCTTTGAGGTGAGCTCCTACAATGAGCAGTTCTTC. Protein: CASSFEVSSYNEQFF.

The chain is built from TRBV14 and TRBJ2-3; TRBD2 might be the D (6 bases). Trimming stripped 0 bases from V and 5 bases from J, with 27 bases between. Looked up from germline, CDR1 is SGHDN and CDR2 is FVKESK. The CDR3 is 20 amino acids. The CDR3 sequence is CASSQDSPGRLARGLDTQYF. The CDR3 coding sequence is TGTGCCAGCAGCCAAGATTCTCCGGGGAGGTTGGCCCGCGGGCTAGATACGCAGTATTTT.

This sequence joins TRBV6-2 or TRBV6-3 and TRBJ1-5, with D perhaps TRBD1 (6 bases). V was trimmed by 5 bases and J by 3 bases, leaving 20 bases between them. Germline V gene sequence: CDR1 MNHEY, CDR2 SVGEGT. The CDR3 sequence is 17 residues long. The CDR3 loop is CASSGGAARTLNQPQHF. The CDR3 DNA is TGTGCCAGCAGTGGGGGGGCAGCGCGAACACTCAATCAGCCCCAGCATTTT.

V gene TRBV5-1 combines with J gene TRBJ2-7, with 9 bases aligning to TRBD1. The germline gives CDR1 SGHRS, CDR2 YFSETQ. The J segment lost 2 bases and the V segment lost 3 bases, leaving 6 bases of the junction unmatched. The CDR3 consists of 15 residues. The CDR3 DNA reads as TGCGCCAGCAGCTCCGGGACAGGGCGTCCCTACGAGCAGTACTTC. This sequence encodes CASSSGTGRPYEQYF.

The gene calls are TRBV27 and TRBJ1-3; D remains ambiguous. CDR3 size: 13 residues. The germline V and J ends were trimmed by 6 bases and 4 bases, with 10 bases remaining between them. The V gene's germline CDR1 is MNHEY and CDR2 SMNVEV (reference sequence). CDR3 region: CASSSPPGNTIYF. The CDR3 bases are TGTGCCAGCAGCTCCCCCCCCGGAAACACCATATATTTT.

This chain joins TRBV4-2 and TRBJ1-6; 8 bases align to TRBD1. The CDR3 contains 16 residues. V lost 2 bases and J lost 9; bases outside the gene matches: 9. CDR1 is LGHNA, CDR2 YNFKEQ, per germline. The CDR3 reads CASSQQVGQGVSPLHF. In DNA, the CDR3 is TGTGCCAGCAGCCAACAGGTCGGACAGGGAGTTTCACCCCTCCACTTT.

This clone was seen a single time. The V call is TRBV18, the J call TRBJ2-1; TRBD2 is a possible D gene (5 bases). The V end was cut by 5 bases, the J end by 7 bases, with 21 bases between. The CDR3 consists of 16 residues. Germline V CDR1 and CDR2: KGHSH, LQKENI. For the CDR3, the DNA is TGTGCCAGCTCATCCAAGACTAACTCCGCGTGGAATGAGCAGTTCTTC. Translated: CASSSKTNSAWNEQFF.

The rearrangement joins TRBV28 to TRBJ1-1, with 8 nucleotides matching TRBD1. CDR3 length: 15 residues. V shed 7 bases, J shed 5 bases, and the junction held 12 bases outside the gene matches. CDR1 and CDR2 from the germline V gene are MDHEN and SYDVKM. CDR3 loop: CASNDRGSSETEAFF. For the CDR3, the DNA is TGTGCCAGCAACGACAGGGGTAGTTCGGAAACTGAAGCTTTCTTT.

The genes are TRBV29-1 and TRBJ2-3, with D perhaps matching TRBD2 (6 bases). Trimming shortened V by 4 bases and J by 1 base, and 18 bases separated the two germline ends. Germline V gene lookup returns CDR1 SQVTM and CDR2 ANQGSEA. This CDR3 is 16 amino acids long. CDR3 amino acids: CSVGGIGTGGTDTQYF. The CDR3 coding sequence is TGCAGCGTTGGGGGGATCGGGACGGGAGGCACAGATACGCAGTATTTT.

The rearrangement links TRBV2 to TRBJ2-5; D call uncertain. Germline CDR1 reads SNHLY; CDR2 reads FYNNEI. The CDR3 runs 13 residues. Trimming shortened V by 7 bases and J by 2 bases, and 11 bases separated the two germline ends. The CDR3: CASTVAVQETQYF. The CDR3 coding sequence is TGTGCCAGCACAGTGGCAGTACAAGAGACCCAGTACTTC.

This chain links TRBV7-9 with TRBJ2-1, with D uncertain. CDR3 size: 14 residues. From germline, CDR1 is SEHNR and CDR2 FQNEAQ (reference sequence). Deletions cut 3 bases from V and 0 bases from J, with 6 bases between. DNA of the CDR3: TGTGCCAGCAGCTTCCCCGGCTCCTACAATGAGCAGTTCTTC. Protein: CASSFPGSYNEQFF.

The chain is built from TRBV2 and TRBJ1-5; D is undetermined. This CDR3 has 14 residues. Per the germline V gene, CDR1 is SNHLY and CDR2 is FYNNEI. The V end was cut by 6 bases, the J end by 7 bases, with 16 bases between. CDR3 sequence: CASRFDMGDQPQHF. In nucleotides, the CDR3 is TGTGCCAGCAGATTCGACATGGGTGACCAGCCCCAGCATTTT.

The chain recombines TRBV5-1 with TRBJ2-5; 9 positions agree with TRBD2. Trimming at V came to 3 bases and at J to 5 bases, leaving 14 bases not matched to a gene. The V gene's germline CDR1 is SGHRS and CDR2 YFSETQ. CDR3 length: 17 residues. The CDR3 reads CASSSGTSLFLVETQYF. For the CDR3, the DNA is TGCGCCAGCAGCTCCGGGACTAGCCTATTCCTGGTGGAGACCCAGTACTTC.